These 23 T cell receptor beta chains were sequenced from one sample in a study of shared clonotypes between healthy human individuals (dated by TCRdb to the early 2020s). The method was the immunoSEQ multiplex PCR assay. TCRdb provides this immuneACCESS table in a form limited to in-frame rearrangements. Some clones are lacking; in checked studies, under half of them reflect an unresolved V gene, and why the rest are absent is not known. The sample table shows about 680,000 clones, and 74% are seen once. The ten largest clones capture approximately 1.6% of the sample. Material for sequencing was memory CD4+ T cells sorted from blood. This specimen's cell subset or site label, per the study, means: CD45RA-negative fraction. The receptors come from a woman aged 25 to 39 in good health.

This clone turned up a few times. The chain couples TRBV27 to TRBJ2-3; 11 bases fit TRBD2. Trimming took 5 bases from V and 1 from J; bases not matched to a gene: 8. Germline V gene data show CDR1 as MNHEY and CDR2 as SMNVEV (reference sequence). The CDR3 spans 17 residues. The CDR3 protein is CASSPRTSGLGTDTQYF. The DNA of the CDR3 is TGTGCCAGCAGTCCCCGGACTAGCGGGCTTGGCACAGATACGCAGTATTTT.

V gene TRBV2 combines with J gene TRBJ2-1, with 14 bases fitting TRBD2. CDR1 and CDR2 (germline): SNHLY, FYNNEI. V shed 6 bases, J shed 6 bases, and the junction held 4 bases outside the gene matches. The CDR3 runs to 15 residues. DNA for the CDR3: TGTGCCAGCAGGAGACTAGCGGGAGGGGGCAATGAGCAGTTCTTC. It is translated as CASRRLAGGGNEQFF. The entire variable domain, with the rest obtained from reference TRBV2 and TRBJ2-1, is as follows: EPEVTQTPSHQVTQMGQEVILRCVPISNHLYFYWYRQILGQKVEFLVSFYNNEISEKSEIFDDQFSVERPDGSNFTLKIRSTKLEDSAMYFCASRRLAGGGNEQFFGPGTRLTVL.

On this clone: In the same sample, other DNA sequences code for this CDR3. DNA of the CDR3: TGTGCCAGCGGTCGGGGCAATCAGCCCCAGCATTTT. Protein: CASGRGNQPQHF. The genes are TRBV7-9 and TRBJ1-5; D is unresolved. Between the trimmed V and J ends, which lost 8 bases and 2 bases, there was a span of 7 bases. The CDR3 loop spans 12 amino acids. Germline lookup yields CDR1 SEHNR and CDR2 FQNEAQ (reference sequence).

The CDR3 DNA sequence: TGTGCCAGCAGTAGCGGAGGGAACACCGGGGAGCTGTTTTTT. It encodes CASSSGGNTGELFF. J is TRBJ2-2 and V is TRBV6-1, with TRBD2 as a possible D gene (5 bases). CDR1 and CDR2 from the germline V gene are MNHNS and SASEGT. CDR3 length: 14 residues. V lost 5 bases to trimming and J lost 1 base, with 8 bases between them.

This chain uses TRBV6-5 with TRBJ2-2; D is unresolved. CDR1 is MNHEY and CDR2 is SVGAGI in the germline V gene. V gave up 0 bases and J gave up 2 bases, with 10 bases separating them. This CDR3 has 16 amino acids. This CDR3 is CASSYSWELNTGELFF. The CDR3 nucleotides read TGTGCCAGCAGTTACTCCTGGGAATTAAACACCGGGGAGCTGTTTTTT.

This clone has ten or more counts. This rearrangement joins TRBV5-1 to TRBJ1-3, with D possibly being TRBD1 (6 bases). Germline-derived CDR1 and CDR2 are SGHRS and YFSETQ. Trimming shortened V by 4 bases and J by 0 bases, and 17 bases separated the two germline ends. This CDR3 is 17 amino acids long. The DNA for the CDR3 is TGCGCCAGCAGCGCAACAGGGACCTGGAGCTCTGGAAACACCATATATTTT. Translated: CASSATGTWSSGNTIYF.

CDR3 amino acids: CASSEIPRPNYGYTF. The CDR3, as DNA: TGTGCCAGCAGTGAAATTCCCCGGCCCAACTATGGCTACACCTTC. The chain uses TRBV2 and TRBJ1-2; D unresolved. V lost 2 bases to trimming and J lost 2 bases, with 12 bases between them. Germline loops: CDR1 SNHLY, CDR2 FYNNEI. The CDR3 length is 15 residues.

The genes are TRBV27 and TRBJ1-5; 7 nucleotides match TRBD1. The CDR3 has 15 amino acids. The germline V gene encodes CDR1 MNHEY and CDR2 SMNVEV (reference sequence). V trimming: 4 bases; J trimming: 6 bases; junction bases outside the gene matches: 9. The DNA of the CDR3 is TGTGCCAGCAGTTCCCGACAGGGTTCGGCTCAGCCCCAGCATTTT. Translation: CASSSRQGSAQPQHF.

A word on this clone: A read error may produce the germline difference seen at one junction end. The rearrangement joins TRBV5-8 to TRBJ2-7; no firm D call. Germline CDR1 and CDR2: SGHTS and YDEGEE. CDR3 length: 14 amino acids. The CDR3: CASSSSWVTSLPGF. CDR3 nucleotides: TGTGCCAGCAGCTCCTCCTGGGTCACCAGTTTACCAGGCTTC.

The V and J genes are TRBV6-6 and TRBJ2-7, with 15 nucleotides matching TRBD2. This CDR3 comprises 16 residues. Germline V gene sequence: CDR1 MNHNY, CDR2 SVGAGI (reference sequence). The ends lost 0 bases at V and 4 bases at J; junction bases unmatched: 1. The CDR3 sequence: CASSYSGTSGGYEQYF. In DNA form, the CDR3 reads TGTGCCAGCAGTTACTCGGGGACTAGCGGGGGGTACGAGCAGTACTTC.

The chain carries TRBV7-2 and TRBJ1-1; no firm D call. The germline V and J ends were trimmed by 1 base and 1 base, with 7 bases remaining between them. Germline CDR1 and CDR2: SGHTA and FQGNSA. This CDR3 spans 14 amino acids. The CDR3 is CASSLGAANTEAFF. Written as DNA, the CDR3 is TGTGCCAGCAGCTTAGGGGCAGCGAACACTGAAGCTTTCTTT. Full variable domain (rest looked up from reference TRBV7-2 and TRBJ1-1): GAGVSQSPSNKVTEKGKDVELRCDPISGHTALYWYRQSLGQGLEFLIYFQGNSAPDKSGLPSDRFSAERTGGSVSTLTIQRTQQEDSAVYLCASSLGAANTEAFFGQGTRLTVV.

The CDR3 DNA is TGTGCCAGCAGGGGACAGGGCTCTTCCTACGAGCAGTACTTC. It specifies CASRGQGSSYEQYF. The V call is TRBV28, the J call TRBJ2-7; 9 bases fit TRBD1. This CDR3 is built from 14 residues. Germline loops: CDR1 MDHEN, CDR2 SYDVKM. The V gene end was trimmed by 6 bases and the J gene end by 1 base; junction bases not matched to a gene: 4.

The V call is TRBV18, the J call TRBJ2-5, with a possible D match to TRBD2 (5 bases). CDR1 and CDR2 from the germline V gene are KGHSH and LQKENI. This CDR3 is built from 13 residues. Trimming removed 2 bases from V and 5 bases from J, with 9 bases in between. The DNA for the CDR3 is TGTGCCAGCTCACCAGCGGGCAGGGAGACCCAGTACTTC. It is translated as CASSPAGRETQYF.

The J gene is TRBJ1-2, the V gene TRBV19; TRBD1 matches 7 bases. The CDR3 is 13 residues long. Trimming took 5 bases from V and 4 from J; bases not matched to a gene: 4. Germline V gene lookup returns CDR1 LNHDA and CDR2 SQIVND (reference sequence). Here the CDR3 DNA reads TGTGCCAGTAGTTCGGACAGGAGCTATGGCTACACCTTC. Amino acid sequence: CASSSDRSYGYTF.

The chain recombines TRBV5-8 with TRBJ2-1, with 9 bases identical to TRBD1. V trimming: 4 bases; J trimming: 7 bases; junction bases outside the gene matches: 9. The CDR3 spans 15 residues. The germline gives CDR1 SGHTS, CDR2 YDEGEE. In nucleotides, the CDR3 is TGTGCCAGCAGCACTCGAGGGACAGGGCAGAATGAGCAGTTCTTC. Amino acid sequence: CASSTRGTGQNEQFF.

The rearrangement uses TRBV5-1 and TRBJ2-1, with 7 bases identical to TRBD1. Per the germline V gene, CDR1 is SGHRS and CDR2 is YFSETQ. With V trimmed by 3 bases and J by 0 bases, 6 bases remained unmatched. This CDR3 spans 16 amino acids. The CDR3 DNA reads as TGCGCCAGCAGCTGGGGACAGTTAAACTCCTACAATGAGCAGTTCTTC. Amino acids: CASSWGQLNSYNEQFF.

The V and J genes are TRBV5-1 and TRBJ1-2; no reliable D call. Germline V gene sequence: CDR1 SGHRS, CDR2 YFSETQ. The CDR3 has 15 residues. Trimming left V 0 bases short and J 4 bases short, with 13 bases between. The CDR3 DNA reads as TGCGCCAGCAGCTTGGACGGGGAAAACCTCTATGGCTACACCTTC. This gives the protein CASSLDGENLYGYTF. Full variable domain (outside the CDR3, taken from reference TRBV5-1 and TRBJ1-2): KAGVTQTPRYLIKTRGQQVTLSCSPISGHRSVSWYQQTPGQGLQFLFEYFSETQRNKGNFPGRFSGRQFSNSRSEMNVSTLELGDSALYLCASSLDGENLYGYTFGSGTRLTVV.

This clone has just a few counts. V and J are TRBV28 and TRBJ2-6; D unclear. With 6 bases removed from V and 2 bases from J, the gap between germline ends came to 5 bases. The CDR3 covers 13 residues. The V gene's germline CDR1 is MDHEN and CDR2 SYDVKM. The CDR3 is CASSIPGANVLTF. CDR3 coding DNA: TGTGCCAGCAGCATCCCTGGGGCCAACGTCCTGACTTTC.

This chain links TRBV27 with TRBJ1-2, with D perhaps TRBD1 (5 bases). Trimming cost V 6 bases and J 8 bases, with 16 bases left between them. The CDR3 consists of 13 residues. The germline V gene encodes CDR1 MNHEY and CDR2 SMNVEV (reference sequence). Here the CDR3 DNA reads TGTGCCAGCAGCCACCGGCGGGGGGACGGCTACACCTTC. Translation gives CASSHRRGDGYTF.

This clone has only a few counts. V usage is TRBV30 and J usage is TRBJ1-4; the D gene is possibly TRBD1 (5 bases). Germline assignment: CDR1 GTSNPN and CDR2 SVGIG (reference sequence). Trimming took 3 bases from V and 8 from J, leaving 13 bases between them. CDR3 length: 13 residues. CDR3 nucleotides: TGTGCCTGGAGGTCCCTCTGGGGCGAAAAACTGTTTTTT. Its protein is CAWRSLWGEKLFF.

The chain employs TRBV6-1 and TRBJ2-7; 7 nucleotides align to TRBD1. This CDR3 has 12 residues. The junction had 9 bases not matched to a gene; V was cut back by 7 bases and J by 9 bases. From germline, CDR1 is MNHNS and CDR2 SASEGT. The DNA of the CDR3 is TGTGCCAGCACCAGAACAGGGGATCGGCAGTACTTC. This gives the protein CASTRTGDRQYF.

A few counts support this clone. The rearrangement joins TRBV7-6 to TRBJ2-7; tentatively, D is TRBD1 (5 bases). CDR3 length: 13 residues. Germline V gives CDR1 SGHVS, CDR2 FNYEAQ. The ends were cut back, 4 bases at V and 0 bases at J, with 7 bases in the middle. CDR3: CASSSDSSYEQYF. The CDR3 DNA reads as TGTGCCAGCAGCTCAGACAGCTCCTACGAGCAGTACTTC.

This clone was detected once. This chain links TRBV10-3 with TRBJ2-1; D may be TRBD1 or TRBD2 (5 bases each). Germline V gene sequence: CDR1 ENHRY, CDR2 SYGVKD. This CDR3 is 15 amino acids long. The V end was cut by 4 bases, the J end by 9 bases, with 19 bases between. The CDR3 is CAISGQPRGLGEQFF. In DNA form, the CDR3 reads TGTGCCATCAGTGGCCAACCACGGGGCTTGGGTGAGCAGTTCTTC.